These 6 T cell receptor beta chains originate from one sample sequenced in a study of cytomegalovirus exposure and HLA in healthy donors. The primer mix had 60 Vbeta and 13 Jbeta primers. Method: immunoSEQ multiplex PCR; TCRdb's copy keeps in-frame clones and lacks some. The table records approximately 83,000 clones, approximately 80% of them present only once. Sequenced input: PBMCs. These receptors were taken from a man in his late teens or twenties in good health and CMV-seronegative.

This chain uses TRBV9 with TRBJ1-2; maybe TRBD1 (6 bases). CDR3 length: 15 amino acids. Trimming cost V 6 bases and J 0 bases, with 15 bases left between them. CDR1 is SGDLS, CDR2 YYNGEE, per germline. CDR3 DNA sequence: TGTGCCAGCACCCTAGGGGGAAATTCTAACTATGGCTACACCTTC. Translated, it gives CASTLGGNSNYGYTF.

The table lists this clone with a count of one. The V gene is TRBV5-4, the J gene TRBJ1-3; D unresolved. Germline V gene data show CDR1 as SGHNT and CDR2 as YYREEE (reference sequence). V was clipped by 1 base and J by 0 bases, with 5 bases between them. The CDR3 length is 14 residues. CDR3 DNA sequence: TGTGCCAGCAGCTTGCCAGGCTCTGGAAACACCATATATTTT. This gives the protein CASSLPGSGNTIYF.

The chain couples TRBV9 to TRBJ2-3; tentatively, D is TRBD2 (5 bases). CDR3 length: 15 amino acids. Per the germline V gene, CDR1 is SGDLS and CDR2 is YYNGEE. Trimming shortened V by 1 base and J by 1 base, and 10 bases separated the two germline ends. The CDR3 is CASSVQPGGTDTQYF. The CDR3 DNA is TGTGCCAGCAGCGTACAGCCCGGGGGCACAGATACGCAGTATTTT. Looking up the rest from reference TRBV9 and TRBJ2-3 gives the full variable domain: DSGVTQTPKHLITATGQRVTLRCSPRSGDLSVYWYQQSLDQGLQFLIQYYNGEERAKGNILERFSAQQFPDLHSELNLSSLELGDSALYFCASSVQPGGTDTQYFGPGTRLTVL.

V is TRBV6-5 and J is TRBJ2-1, with a tentative D call TRBD2 (6 bases). The CDR3 runs to 13 residues. Germline V CDR1 and CDR2: MNHEY, SVGAGI. V was shortened by 7 bases and J by 4 bases, with 11 bases between the two germline ends. In DNA, the CDR3 is TGTGCCAGCACCTGGGCGGGATACAATGAGCAGTTCTTC. Translation gives CASTWAGYNEQFF.

As regards this clone: One junction end does not reproduce the germline sequence, and a read error may be involved. V and J are TRBV7-9 and TRBJ2-1; 10 nucleotides match TRBD2. This CDR3 has 16 residues. Looked up from germline, CDR1 is SEHNR and CDR2 is FQNEAQ (reference sequence). In DNA, the CDR3 is TGTTCCAGCAGCATCCTCCCTAGCGGGGGAAGCAATGAGCAGTTCTTC. As protein: CSSSILPSGGSNEQFF.

The chain combines TRBV7-9 with TRBJ1-4; D call uncertain. The CDR3 is made up of 14 amino acids. Germline V lookup: CDR1 SEHNR, CDR2 FQNEAQ (reference sequence). V lost 1 base and J 4 bases, leaving 7 bases between the germline ends. For the CDR3, the DNA is TGTGCCAGCAGCTTAGGGGGAGGTAATGAAAAACTGTTTTTT. Protein product: CASSLGGGNEKLFF.